Following are 13 T cell receptor beta chains from one sample sequenced in a study of T cells in Graves' hyperthyroidism and ophthalmopathy. RNA transcripts served as the template for amplifying TCR beta CDR3 regions. Carried out on the TCR CDR3, a first-round RT-PCR used the HTBI primer set. TCRdb analysed the multiplex PCR reads with MiXCR anew, one entry per CDR3 protein. Among 650,000 to 750,000 distinct CDR3 sequences listed, approximately 14% were seen once. The sample comprised blood. The receptors here all came from a woman aged 18-30 years with Graves' hyperthyroidism.

This chain connects TRBV12-3 or TRBV12-4 to TRBJ2-7; perhaps TRBD1 as D (5 bases). This CDR3 is 13 amino acids long. Trimming removed 6 bases at V and 5 bases at J, with 14 bases between. CDR3 nucleotides: TGTGCCAGCAGACCTCAGGGTTTCCACGAGCAGTACTTC. Translated, it gives CASRPQGFHEQYF.

This clonotype showed up many times. The rearrangement links TRBV20-1 to TRBJ2-1, with 8 bases fitting TRBD2. Germline CDR1 reads DFQATT; CDR2 reads SNEGSKA (reference sequence). After removal of 6 bases from V and 2 bases from J, the junction contained 9 bases not matched to a gene. The CDR3 covers 15 residues. The CDR3 coding sequence is TGCAGTGCGGGAGCCCAACTAGCGGCCTACAATGAGCAGTTCTTC. Its protein is CSAGAQLAAYNEQFF.

As regards this clonotype: With a much larger clone just one base away, this may be a read error. The CDR3 loop reads CAGSPFKGRLTNQPQHF. CDR3 nucleotides: TGTGCCGGTAGTCCCTTCAAGGGCAGACTTACCAATCAGCCCCAGCATTTT. This chain connects TRBV19 to TRBJ1-5; D remains unclear. The CDR3 consists of 17 residues. The germline V gene encodes CDR1 LNHDA and CDR2 SQIVND (reference sequence).

The rearrangement uses TRBV6-1 and TRBJ1-2; no definite D call. The CDR3 runs to 14 residues. Germline V CDR1 and CDR2: MNHNS, SASEGT. V shed 0 bases and J shed 0 bases, with 5 bases lying between them. This CDR3 reads CASSEAGANYGYTF. CDR3 in DNA: TGTGCCAGCAGTGAAGCAGGAGCTAACTATGGCTACACCTTC.

V and J are TRBV15 and TRBJ1-5; D not certain. The CDR3 sequence is 13 residues long. Germline V lookup: CDR1 LNHNV, CDR2 YYDKDF (reference sequence). Trimming removed 3 bases from V and 10 bases from J, with 13 bases in between. CDR3 amino acids: CATSSLRPGPQHF. DNA of the CDR3: TGTGCCACCAGCAGCCTTCGACCGGGACCCCAGCATTTT.

V gene TRBV6-1 combines with J gene TRBJ1-4; D is possibly TRBD1 (5 bases). This CDR3 has 14 residues. Deletions cut 5 bases from V and 7 bases from J, with 14 bases between. From germline, CDR1 is MNHNS and CDR2 SASEGT. As DNA, the CDR3 is TGTGCCAGCAGTCTCCTGGGGCCCGCTGAAAAACTGTTTTTT. This encodes CASSLLGPAEKLFF.

This clonotype occurred many times. The CDR3 sequence: CSARPQGRDQETQYF. CDR3 coding DNA: TGCAGTGCTAGACCTCAGGGGAGGGACCAAGAGACCCAGTACTTC. This sequence joins TRBV20-1 and TRBJ2-5; maybe TRBD2 (7 bases). Germline values: CDR1 DFQATT, CDR2 SNEGSKA (reference sequence). This CDR3 has 15 amino acids. V lost 2 bases, J lost 0 bases, and 13 bases lay in between.

This clonotype was observed many times. The chain employs TRBV5-8 and TRBJ2-7; 11 bases are shared with TRBD1. The CDR3 length is 20 residues. The V segment lost 0 bases and the J segment 0 bases; nucleotides outside the gene matches: 14. CDR1 is SGHTS and CDR2 is YDEGEE in the germline V gene. CDR3 region: CASSLVLKNVGTGGSYEQYF. The CDR3 DNA sequence: TGTGCCAGCAGCTTGGTCTTAAAAAACGTTGGGACAGGGGGCTCCTACGAGCAGTACTTC.

This clonotype came up many times. V and J are TRBV11-2 and TRBJ2-1; D possibly corresponds to TRBD2 (6 bases). Germline V lookup: CDR1 SGHAT, CDR2 FQNNGV. V lost 3 bases, J lost 7 bases, and 13 bases lay in between. The CDR3 runs to 14 residues. The CDR3 sequence: CASSFPGRQNEQFF. The CDR3 nucleotides read TGTGCCAGCAGCTTCCCCGGGAGACAGAATGAGCAGTTCTTC.

The DNA for the CDR3 is TGTGCCAGCAGCCGCCCCGGGACAGGGAGGGAGACCCAGTACTTC. This gives the protein CASSRPGTGRETQYF. The chain employs TRBV28 and TRBJ2-5; 9 positions match TRBD1. Germline trimming cut 6 bases from V and 5 bases from J; bases unmatched to any gene: 10. The CDR3 sequence is 15 residues long. CDR1 is MDHEN and CDR2 is SYDVKM in the germline V gene.

The V gene is TRBV6-1, the J gene TRBJ2-7; D not certain. Trimming shortened V by 6 bases and J by 0 bases, and 9 bases separated the two germline ends. Germline lookup yields CDR1 MNHNS and CDR2 SASEGT. The CDR3 extends over 13 amino acids. In nucleotides, the CDR3 is TGTGCCAGCAGAATACAGAGCTCCTACGAGCAGTACTTC. Its translation is CASRIQSSYEQYF.

The chain recombines TRBV29-1 with TRBJ2-1; 10 bases match TRBD2. Germline CDR1 SQVTM, CDR2 ANQGSEA. Trimming at V came to 4 bases and at J to 6 bases, leaving 9 bases not matched to a gene. This CDR3 has 15 residues. Here the CDR3 reads CSVVASSGSSNEQFF. CDR3 coding DNA: TGCAGCGTTGTTGCTTCTAGCGGGAGTTCCAATGAGCAGTTCTTC.

The chain joins TRBV7-8 to TRBJ2-2; 13 bases agree with TRBD2. In germline, CDR1 is SGHVS, CDR2 FQNEAQ. After removal of 5 bases from V and 5 bases from J, the junction contained 8 bases not matched to a gene. This CDR3 spans 17 amino acids. The chain's CDR3 is CASSPTSGRALTGELFF. CDR3 bases: TGTGCCAGCAGCCCCACTAGCGGGAGGGCCCTGACCGGGGAGCTGTTTTTT.